This T cell receptor (beta chain) was sequenced for a study of tumor-infiltrating lymphocytes in primary liver carcinoma. Study outcomes and limitations: Top clones occupying all five tumor regions numbered only about 7-24%. Tumor-blood pairs (like tumor-adjacent pairs) overlapped less than tumor region pairs did.

Co-extraction of RNA and DNA was performed on about 19-32 mg of unsorted bulk tissue. Germline lookup yields CDR1 ENHRY and CDR2 SYGVKD. The CDR3 is 19 amino acids. With around 500 ng total RNA as template and a constant-region primer, TCR beta cDNA was made. Construction of TCR beta libraries relied on three successive nested multiplex PCR rounds employing slightly modified ARM-PCR. The first two PCR rounds used TRBV1-TRBV30 primers with a Cbeta primer, around 10 cycles each. Each CDR3 protein is one row after TCRdb ran MiXCR on the multiplex PCR reads. The table includes roughly 32,000 distinct CDR3 sequences, 70% to 80% detected once. Turning to this clonotype: Antigen specificity is unknown. At one end, the junction sequence differs from germline, possibly due to a read error.

The material sequenced was liver tumor tissue from sampling region 5. Documented subset: tumor region T5, tumor centre. The chain has TRBV10-3 and TRBJ2-7, with TRBD2 matching over 16 bases. The sequence came from a man aged 35 to 55 with primary liver carcinoma and hepatitis B virus infection. The CDR3 nucleotides read TGTGCCATCACCATACGATCGGGACTAGCGGGAGGGTCCTCCTGCGAGCAGTACTTC. It is translated as CAITIRSGLAGGSSCEQYF.